Below, 22 T cell receptor beta chains from the same sample are listed, as sequenced in a study of T-cell reconstitution after alpha-beta-depleted transplantation in children. A library of TCRbeta sequences, prepared with unique molecular identifiers, was generated. TCRdb passed the PCR reads through MiXCR, listing each CDR3 protein once. The data show 500,000 to 750,000 distinct CDR3 sequences, 27% seen once. Sequences were derived from PBMCs, sampled before TCRalphabeta/CD19-depleted stem cell transplant. These receptors were collected from a boy under two years old with Wiskott-Aldrich syndrome, due to receive a stem cell transplant.

This clonotype has a single count. V is TRBV15 and J is TRBJ1-1; D gene unclear. Trimming left V 0 bases short and J 2 bases short, with 13 bases between. The CDR3 loop spans 16 amino acids. From germline, CDR1 is LNHNV and CDR2 YYDKDF (reference sequence). CDR3 DNA sequence: TGTGCCACCAGCAGAGAAGCCGGGCAGGCAAACACTGAAGCTTTCTTT. Its protein is CATSREAGQANTEAFF.

This sequence joins TRBV5-1 and TRBJ2-7, with 9 bases matching TRBD2. The CDR3 contains 15 residues. The trim removed 3 bases at V and 6 bases at J, leaving 10 bases unmatched. Germline CDR1 and CDR2: SGHRS and YFSETQ. The CDR3 loop is CASSSGAGGPSEQYF. CDR3 coding DNA: TGCGCCAGCAGCTCAGGGGCGGGAGGGCCTAGCGAGCAGTACTTC.

The chain carries TRBV7-3 and TRBJ2-3; D remains ambiguous. Germline values: CDR1 SGHTA, CDR2 FQGTGA. V was clipped by 6 bases and J by 6 bases, with 13 bases between them. This CDR3 region has 13 residues. The CDR3: CASSPPLRDTQYF. The CDR3 nucleotides are TGTGCCAGCAGTCCCCCCCTCAGGGATACGCAGTATTTT.

This clonotype appeared a few times. In nucleotides, the CDR3 is TGCGCCAGCAGCTTGGGGGGGACACCCATGAACTATGGCTACACCTTC. Its translation: CASSLGGTPMNYGYTF. The rearrangement joins TRBV5-1 to TRBJ1-2, with D maybe TRBD1 (6 bases). Germline CDR1 is SGHRS and CDR2 is YFSETQ. This CDR3 comprises 16 residues. Trimming took off 0 bases at V and 2 bases at J, with 14 bases between the two ends.

This sequence joins TRBV15 and TRBJ1-5; a weak D match, TRBD1 (5 bases). The CDR3 length is 15 residues. Trimming pared 8 bases from V and 6 bases from J, leaving 20 bases between. Germline CDR1 and CDR2: LNHNV and YYDKDF (reference sequence). CDR3 in amino acids: CATAKPGPAAQPQHF. The CDR3 nucleotides are TGTGCCACCGCGAAACCGGGGCCAGCGGCTCAGCCCCAGCATTTT.

The rearrangement uses TRBV5-1 and TRBJ2-1, with 9 bases aligning to TRBD2. The CDR3 consists of 16 residues. Germline trimming cut 0 bases from V and 2 bases from J; bases unmatched to any gene: 3. Germline V lookup: CDR1 SGHRS, CDR2 YFSETQ. The CDR3 coding sequence is TGCGCCAGCAGCTTGGTACTAGCGGGTACCTACAATGAGCAGTTCTTC. Translation: CASSLVLAGTYNEQFF.

The chain carries TRBV30 and TRBJ2-3; maybe TRBD1 (6 bases). Germline loops: CDR1 GTSNPN, CDR2 SVGIG (reference sequence). V lost 5 bases and J 4 bases, leaving 13 bases between the germline ends. This CDR3 is 13 amino acids long. CDR3 sequence reads: CAWGQMLADTQYF. The CDR3, as DNA: TGTGCCTGGGGACAGATGCTTGCAGATACGCAGTATTTT.

This clonotype appeared a few times. This chain joins TRBV4-2 and TRBJ2-5, with a tentative D call TRBD2 (6 bases). The CDR3 extends over 15 amino acids. CDR1 LGHNA and CDR2 YNFKEQ come from the germline V gene. V lost 1 base to trimming and J lost 7 bases, with 16 bases between them. The CDR3 is CASSQAGVRGRTQYF. CDR3 coding DNA: TGTGCCAGCAGCCAAGCGGGAGTAAGAGGGAGGACCCAGTACTTC.

The gene calls are TRBV25-1 and TRBJ1-4; D possibly corresponds to TRBD1 (5 bases). The V gene lost 3 bases and the J gene lost 1 base, with 9 bases spanning the gap. CDR3 length equals 15 residues. In germline, CDR1 is MGHDK, CDR2 SYGVNS. CDR3 region: CASSETGRTNEKLFF. DNA for the CDR3: TGTGCCAGCAGTGAGACGGGACGAACTAATGAAAAACTGTTTTTT.

This chain joins TRBV27 and TRBJ2-7, with 10 nucleotides matching TRBD1. The junction had 7 bases not matched to a gene; V was cut back by 2 bases and J by 3 bases. Germline lookup yields CDR1 MNHEY and CDR2 SMNVEV (reference sequence). CDR3 length: 16 residues. The chain's CDR3 is CASSLRGGTGVYEQYF. CDR3 bases: TGTGCCAGCAGTTTACGAGGTGGGACAGGGGTCTACGAGCAGTACTTC.

This clonotype has a handful of counts. J is TRBJ2-5 and V is TRBV4-2; 8 bases align to TRBD2. There are 16 residues in the CDR3. Germline CDR1 and CDR2: LGHNA and YNFKEQ. J lost 7 bases, V lost 0 bases, and 10 bases had no gene match. The DNA for the CDR3 is TGTGCCAGCAGCCAAGATGCCCGGACTAGCAGAGGGACCCAGTACTTC. Translating gives CASSQDARTSRGTQYF.

There are a few counts of this clonotype. The chain combines TRBV5-6 with TRBJ2-5; 11 bases line up with TRBD2. The CDR3 is 15 residues long. CDR1 is SGHDT and CDR2 is YYEEEE in the germline V gene. After removal of 4 bases from V and 5 bases from J, the junction contained 7 bases not matched to a gene. The CDR3 region is CASSPLLAGEETQYF. The DNA for the CDR3 is TGTGCCAGCAGCCCACTACTAGCGGGGGAGGAGACCCAGTACTTC. Full variable domain (missing parts from reference TRBV5-6 and TRBJ2-5): DAGVTQSPTHLIKTRGQQVTLRCSPKSGHDTVSWYQQALGQGPQFIFQYYEEEERQRGNFPDRFSGHQFPNYSSELNVNALLLGDSALYLCASSPLLAGEETQYFGPGTRLLVL.

This clonotype occurred a few times. An end of the junction does not agree with germline; a read error may underlie this. The V call is TRBV7-2, the J call TRBJ2-7, with TRBD2 identical over 9 bases. The CDR3 contains 14 residues. Per the germline V gene, CDR1 is SGHTA and CDR2 is FQGNSA. CDR3 nucleotide sequence: TGTGCCATCAGCCCGGCAGCGGGAGGCTACGAGCAGTACTTC. Translating it yields CAISPAAGGYEQYF.

This CDR3 is CASNGANEQFF. Here the CDR3 DNA reads TGTGCCAGCAATGGCGCTAATGAGCAGTTCTTC. V is TRBV12-3 or TRBV12-4 and J is TRBJ2-1; D unclear. V was shortened by 7 bases and J by 7 bases, with 8 bases between the two germline ends. The CDR3 sequence is 11 residues long.

This clonotype has just a few counts. V is TRBV10-3 and J is TRBJ2-1; D is possibly TRBD1 (6 bases). Trimming cost V 3 bases and J 3 bases, with 12 bases left between them. The germline V gene encodes CDR1 ENHRY and CDR2 SYGVKD. The CDR3 is made up of 15 amino acids. CDR3 coding DNA: TGTGCCATCAGTGAAGACAGGCCCCACTACAATGAGCAGTTCTTC. Amino acid sequence: CAISEDRPHYNEQFF.

The rearrangement joins TRBV20-1 to TRBJ2-1; unclear D gene. The CDR3 covers 13 residues. V was cut by 2 bases and J by 6 bases, with 11 bases left in between. Germline V gene sequence: CDR1 DFQATT, CDR2 SNEGSKA (reference sequence). CDR3: CSARKILPNEQFF. The CDR3 DNA is TGCAGTGCTAGAAAGATCCTACCCAATGAGCAGTTCTTC.

The rearrangement joins TRBV27 to TRBJ2-7; 12 positions agree with TRBD2. Per germline, CDR1 MNHEY and CDR2 SMNVEV (reference sequence). V lost 2 bases, J lost 6 bases, and 5 bases stayed unmatched. The CDR3 has 15 amino acids. The CDR3 nucleotides are TGTGCCAGCAGTTTACTAGCGGGAGGGCCGGGCGAGCAGTACTTC. Protein product: CASSLLAGGPGEQYF.

This clonotype has just a few counts. Here the CDR3 reads CSAGSQPQHF. CDR3 nucleotides: TGCAGTGCCGGGAGTCAGCCCCAGCATTTT. V and J are TRBV20-1 and TRBJ1-5; no definite D call. The V gene lost 6 bases and the J gene lost 6 bases, with 6 bases spanning the gap. This CDR3 is built from 10 residues. From germline, CDR1 is DFQATT and CDR2 SNEGSKA (reference sequence).

This clonotype showed up just a few times. The rearrangement joins TRBV10-3 to TRBJ2-2; TRBD2 agrees at 9 bases. Trimming removed 0 bases from V and 2 bases from J; junction bases left unmatched: 10. Germline CDR1 is ENHRY and CDR2 is SYGVKD. The CDR3 covers 19 residues. The CDR3 is CAISESLAGLLFNTGELFF. The CDR3 coding sequence is TGTGCCATCAGTGAGTCGCTAGCGGGACTACTATTCAACACCGGGGAGCTGTTTTTT.

The chain links TRBV3-1 to TRBJ2-3, with TRBD1 matching 9 bases. The trim removed 6 bases at V and 2 bases at J, leaving 3 bases unmatched. The CDR3 is 14 amino acids. CDR1 is LGHDT and CDR2 is YNNKEL in the germline V gene (reference sequence). The CDR3 bases are TGTGCCAGCAGGGGGACAGGGTCCACAGATACGCAGTATTTT. Translation gives CASRGTGSTDTQYF.

In this sample, this clonotype turned up a few times. This rearrangement joins TRBV4-1 to TRBJ2-7; TRBD2 agrees at 7 bases. V shed 2 bases and J 3 bases; nucleotides not matched to a gene: 4. The CDR3 has 14 residues. Germline lookup yields CDR1 MGHRA and CDR2 YSYEKL. This chain's CDR3 is CASSQLAVLYEQYF. The CDR3 DNA follows: TGCGCCAGCAGCCAACTAGCGGTACTCTACGAGCAGTACTTC.

This clonotype was detected only a few times. The chain links TRBV5-1 to TRBJ2-5; D gene uncertain. The CDR3 consists of 13 residues. Germline-derived CDR1 and CDR2 are SGHRS and YFSETQ. The germline V and J ends were trimmed by 0 bases and 2 bases, with 5 bases remaining between them. CDR3 in amino acids: CASSLDQQETQYF. CDR3 coding DNA: TGCGCCAGCAGCTTGGATCAGCAAGAGACCCAGTACTTC. The entire variable domain, with the rest obtained from reference TRBV5-1 and TRBJ2-5, is as follows: KAGVTQTPRYLIKTRGQQVTLSCSPISGHRSVSWYQQTPGQGLQFLFEYFSETQRNKGNFPGRFSGRQFSNSRSEMNVSTLELGDSALYLCASSLDQQETQYFGPGTRLLVL.